The 13 T cell receptor beta chains presented below share a single source sample, sequenced in a study of blood T cells in healthy people across ages. Primers used in a second PCR of roughly 7 to 12 cycles were a sample-barcoded 5' primer and a J-beta primer mix. TCRdb re-derived calls from the 5' RACE reads in MiXCR, one entry per CDR3 protein. This sample has 780,000 or so distinct CDR3 sequences, with approximately 53% found just once. Sequenced material: blood. The receptors come from a man older than 75 in good health.

A few counts support this clonotype. The V call is TRBV5-6, the J call TRBJ2-1; D not resolved. Trimming shortened V by 1 base and J by 0 bases, and 8 bases separated the two germline ends. Germline CDR1 and CDR2: SGHDT and YYEEEE. The CDR3 has 15 amino acids. The CDR3 reads CASSLTERSYNEQFF. The CDR3 region has the DNA TGTGCCAGCAGCTTGACGGAGCGCTCCTACAATGAGCAGTTCTTC.

V usage is TRBV14 and J usage is TRBJ2-5; D is undetermined. Germline-derived CDR1 and CDR2 are SGHDN and FVKESK. Trimming shortened V by 3 bases and J by 9 bases, and 17 bases separated the two germline ends. The CDR3 is 14 amino acids. The CDR3 loop reads CASSHLFTHHSQYF. In nucleotides, the CDR3 is TGTGCCAGCAGCCACCTTTTCACACACCATTCCCAGTACTTC.

The V call is TRBV9, the J call TRBJ2-5; D is tentatively TRBD1 or TRBD2 (5 bases each). The germline CDR1 and CDR2 sequences are SGDLS and YYNGEE. The CDR3 runs to 15 residues. V was trimmed by 4 bases and J by 3 bases, leaving 16 bases between them. In DNA form, the CDR3 reads TGTGCCAGCAGCCGATCGGGGCCTGCGGAAGAGACCCAGTACTTC. Its translation: CASSRSGPAEETQYF.

The chain links TRBV2 to TRBJ1-1; D is perhaps TRBD1 (5 bases). The CDR3 extends over 15 amino acids. Germline assignment: CDR1 SNHLY and CDR2 FYNNEI. V shed 4 bases and J shed 0 bases, with 12 bases lying between them. The CDR3 reads CASSGQGPLNTEAFF. CDR3 DNA: TGTGCCAGCAGTGGGCAGGGCCCATTGAACACTGAAGCTTTCTTT.

This chain joins TRBV6-1 and TRBJ2-1, with TRBD2 identical over 11 bases. Looked up from germline, CDR1 is MNHNS and CDR2 is SASEGT. The CDR3 totals 13 residues. Trimming removed 8 bases from V and 5 bases from J; junction bases left unmatched: 2. This CDR3 reads CASLGLADNEQFF. The CDR3 coding sequence is TGTGCCAGCTTGGGACTAGCGGACAATGAGCAGTTCTTC.

This clonotype was detected only a few times. The chain carries TRBV24-1 and TRBJ2-3; D might be TRBD2 (7 bases). The CDR3 spans 20 residues. Germline V gene sequence: CDR1 KGHDR, CDR2 SFDVKD. Trimming removed 6 bases from V and 1 base from J, with 28 bases in between. Written as DNA, the CDR3 is TGTGCCACCAGTCCCACGAGGCGGGAGCACGAGGGGGTTCGCACAGATACGCAGTATTTT. Residues: CATSPTRREHEGVRTDTQYF.

The genes are TRBV5-1 and TRBJ2-1; 7 bases are a match to TRBD2. There are 15 residues in the CDR3. Germline V lookup: CDR1 SGHRS, CDR2 YFSETQ. Unmatched junction bases numbered 8, after V lost 5 bases and J lost 3 bases. The CDR3 nucleotides read TGCGCCAGCAGGGCGGCGGGAGCCAACTACAATGAGCAGTTCTTC. Encoded protein: CASRAAGANYNEQFF.

This rearrangement joins TRBV11-2 to TRBJ2-1; 10 nucleotides align to TRBD2. The CDR3 is 15 amino acids. Germline loops: CDR1 SGHAT, CDR2 FQNNGV. J lost 8 bases, V lost 6 bases, and 10 bases had no gene match. Written as DNA, the CDR3 is TGTGCCAGCAGGACAAGCGGGAGGGCCGTCGATGAGCAGTTCTTC. This gives the protein CASRTSGRAVDEQFF.

This clonotype was seen a handful of times. The chain combines TRBV15 with TRBJ2-7; TRBD2 aligns across 7 bases. The closer fit of TRBJ2-4 to the DNA end suggests the J call may be wrong. The CDR3 sequence is 18 residues long. The germline gives CDR1 LNHNV, CDR2 YYDKDF (reference sequence). The CDR3 sequence is CATSRDAPIVAGADIQYF. The CDR3 DNA reads as TGTGCCACCAGCAGAGATGCCCCCATTGTGGCGGGAGCGGACATTCAGTACTTC.

This clonotype has more than one count but fewer than ten. The CDR3 protein is CASTATAPLRTDTQYF. The CDR3, as DNA: TGTGCCAGCACCGCGACAGCCCCTCTTCGCACAGATACGCAGTATTTT. The chain carries TRBV5-6 and TRBJ2-3; weak D call: TRBD1 (5 bases). V lost 6 bases and J lost 1, with 18 bases in between. The CDR3 spans 16 residues. Germline CDR1 and CDR2: SGHDT and YYEEEE.

The V and J genes are TRBV5-1 and TRBJ2-1; 8 nucleotides line up with TRBD2. CDR1 is SGHRS and CDR2 is YFSETQ in the germline V gene. The CDR3 covers 16 residues. J was trimmed by 2 bases and V by 1 base; bases with no gene match: 5. The DNA for the CDR3 is TGCGCCAGCAGCTTGTGGGCGGGAGGTCCCTACAATGAGCAGTTCTTC. Encoded protein: CASSLWAGGPYNEQFF. Full variable domain (missing parts from reference TRBV5-1 and TRBJ2-1): KAGVTQTPRYLIKTRGQQVTLSCSPISGHRSVSWYQQTPGQGLQFLFEYFSETQRNKGNFPGRFSGRQFSNSRSEMNVSTLELGDSALYLCASSLWAGGPYNEQFFGPGTRLTVL.

A single count supports this clonotype. The rearrangement uses TRBV6-1 and TRBJ2-1, with 7 nucleotides matching TRBD1. Matching the DNA end better, TRBJ2-7 makes the J call doubtful. Germline CDR1 reads MNHNS; CDR2 reads SASEGT. This CDR3 spans 13 amino acids. This CDR3 is CASGEEGAGEQYF. Written as DNA, the CDR3 is TGTGCCAGCGGGGAAGAGGGGGCCGGTGAGCAGTACTTC.

V gene TRBV20-1 combines with J gene TRBJ2-7, with a possible D match to TRBD2 (6 bases). Trimming removed 0 bases at V and 5 bases at J, with 23 bases between. Germline V lookup: CDR1 DFQATT, CDR2 SNEGSKA (reference sequence). This CDR3 spans 17 amino acids. The DNA for the CDR3 is TGCAGTGCTAGAGATCGTGGGACCGGGACTCGGGCCGACGAGCAGTACTTC. Translation gives CSARDRGTGTRADEQYF.